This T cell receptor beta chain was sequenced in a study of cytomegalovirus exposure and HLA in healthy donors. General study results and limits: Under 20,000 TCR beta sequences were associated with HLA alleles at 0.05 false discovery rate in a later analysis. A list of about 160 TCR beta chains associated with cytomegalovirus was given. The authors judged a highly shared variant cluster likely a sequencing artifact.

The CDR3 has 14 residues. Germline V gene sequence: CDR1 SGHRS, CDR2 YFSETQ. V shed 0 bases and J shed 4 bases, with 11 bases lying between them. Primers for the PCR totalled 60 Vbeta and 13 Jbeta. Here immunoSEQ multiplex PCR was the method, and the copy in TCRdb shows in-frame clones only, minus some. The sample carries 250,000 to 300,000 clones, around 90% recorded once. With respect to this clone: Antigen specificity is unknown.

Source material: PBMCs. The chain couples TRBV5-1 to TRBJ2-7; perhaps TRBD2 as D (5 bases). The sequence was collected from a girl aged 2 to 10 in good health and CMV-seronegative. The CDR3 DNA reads TGCGCCAGCAGCTTGGCCGGGGAAAGATACGAGCAGTACTTC. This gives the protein CASSLAGERYEQYF.